This T cell receptor (beta chain) was documented in a study of shared clonotypes between healthy human individuals. Looking at the study overall: Donors were a couple of women and a few men aged 18 to 49. Study-wide results and caveats: Against clonotypes common to all four donors, non-shared ones had lower generation probabilities. Among donors, the sharing of clonotypes was expected to be influenced by sequencing depth.

Assay used: immunoSEQ multiplex PCR; TCRdb lists only in-frame clones, some missing. The sample yields more than 2 million clones, about 95% seen once. Selected positively for CCR7 and CD45RO-negative, naive CD8 cells excluded terminally differentiated effector memory CD45RA+ cells. Healthy adults negative for HIV, lacking recent acute infections or vaccinations, served as donors. The germline V and J ends were trimmed by 5 bases and 8 bases, with 12 bases remaining between them. The CDR3 consists of 11 residues. From germline, CDR1 is GTSNPN and CDR2 SVGIG (reference sequence). As regards this clone: Antigen: not known. Additional DNA sequences in this sample encode the identical CDR3.

The receptor was isolated from a man aged 18 to 29 in good health. The J gene is TRBJ1-2, the V gene TRBV30; D unresolved. The sequencing sample was made of naive CD8+ T cells sorted from blood. The CDR3 spells CAWSEGYGYTF. CDR3 in DNA: TGTGCCTGGTCCGAGGGATACGGCTACACCTTC.